A selection of T cell receptor beta chains follows, all from one sample in a study of graft-versus-host responses after intestinal transplantation. The protocol was immunoSEQ multiplex PCR, while the TCRdb copy is restricted to in-frame clones and leaves out a portion. The data hold some 64,000 clones, with 85% to 95% observed a single time. These receptors have no identified antigens. Source: unstimulated CD8+ T cells sorted from spleen or lymph node cells, taken before transplant. The source is a human donor who was the organ donor for an intestinal transplant. CDR3s include the opening cysteine and the closing phenylalanine or tryptophan. A D gene is named only where the DNA matches it firmly. The size entry is marked missing in some rows and otherwise reads once, few, many or a size class.

v_gene	d_gene	abundance	j_gene	CDR3aa	CDR3nt
TRBV5-4	-	-	TRBJ1-3	CASSSMEGRAAGNTIYF	TGTGCCAGCAGCTCTATGGAGGGGCGCGCAGCTGGAAACACCATATATTTT
TRBV7-9	-	-	TRBJ2-7	CASSGDSYEQYF	TGTGCCAGCAGCGGCGACAGTTACGAGCAGTACTTC
TRBV28	-	-	TRBJ2-7	CASSLFPELEQYF	TGTGCCAGCAGTTTATTCCCAGAATTGGAGCAGTACTTC
TRBV6-6	-	-	TRBJ1-1	CASTPRRRNTEAFF	TGTGCCAGCACCCCGAGGCGGAGGAACACTGAAGCTTTCTTT
TRBV19	-	-	TRBJ2-1	CATTPVRRSSYNEQFF	TGTGCCACCACTCCAGTACGGCGGAGCTCCTACAATGAGCAGTTCTTC
TRBV5-1	TRBD2	-	TRBJ2-5	CASSFSGMEETQYF	TGCGCCAGCAGCTTTAGCGGGATGGAAGAGACCCAGTACTTC
TRBV7-8	TRBD2	-	TRBJ2-7	CASSSDRPEAGGYYEQYF	TGTGCCAGCAGCTCGGACAGGCCAGAAGCGGGAGGTTACTACGAGCAGTACTTC
TRBV19	TRBD1	-	TRBJ2-7	CATDPGTGLSYEQYF	TGTGCCACAGACCCGGGGACAGGACTCTCCTACGAGCAGTACTTC
TRBV19	TRBD1	-	TRBJ1-1	CASSIGGTGGKAFF	TGTGCCAGTAGTATTGGGGGGACAGGCGGTAAGGCTTTCTTT
TRBV7-9	TRBD2	-	TRBJ2-1	CASRLSGLTYNEQFF	TGTGCCAGCAGACTATCGGGACTAACCTACAATGAGCAGTTCTTC
TRBV27	-	-	TRBJ1-5	CASSLMGGTFQPQHF	TGTGCCAGCAGTTTAATGGGGGGAACATTTCAGCCCCAGCATTTT
TRBV5-1	TRBD1	-	TRBJ2-5	CASKTGGAQETQYF	TGCGCCAGCAAGACAGGGGGGGCCCAAGAGACCCAGTACTTC
TRBV29-1	TRBD1	-	TRBJ2-7	CSVTDRGPAYEQYF	TGCAGCGTGACAGACAGGGGGCCAGCCTACGAGCAGTACTTC
TRBV19	TRBD1	-	TRBJ1-1	CASKIDRGKNTEAFF	TGTGCCAGCAAAATTGACAGGGGGAAAAACACTGAAGCTTTCTTT
TRBV9	-	-	TRBJ2-3	CASSDASTDTQYF	TGTGCCAGCAGCGATGCGAGCACAGATACGCAGTATTTT
TRBV6-1	TRBD1	-	TRBJ2-1	CASGTEIYNEQFF	TGTGCCAGCGGGACAGAGATTTACAATGAGCAGTTCTTC
TRBV4-1	-	-	TRBJ1-2	CASSQVEGGDGYTF	TGCGCCAGCAGCCAAGTCGAGGGAGGGGATGGCTACACCTTC
TRBV5-4	-	-	TRBJ1-1	CASSLLTGTEAFF	TGTGCCAGCAGCTTACTGACGGGCACTGAAGCTTTCTTT
TRBV9	-	-	TRBJ2-1	CASSVAETALPSNEQFF	TGTGCCAGCAGCGTAGCTGAGACAGCCCTTCCAAGCAATGAGCAGTTCTTC
TRBV27	-	-	TRBJ1-3	CASSFRRGFSGNTIYF	TGTGCCAGCAGTTTCCGCAGGGGTTTCTCTGGAAACACCATATATTTT
TRBV13	-	-	TRBJ2-2	CASSLGQITGELFF	TGTGCCAGCAGCTTAGGACAGATCACCGGGGAGCTGTTTTTT
TRBV28	-	-	TRBJ2-1	CASRYPGEWPNEQFF	TGTGCCAGCAGATATCCGGGGGAGTGGCCAAATGAGCAGTTCTTC
TRBV10-2	TRBD2	-	TRBJ2-1	CASSTSGSSYNEQFF	TGCGCCAGCAGCACTAGCGGGAGCTCCTACAATGAGCAGTTCTTC
TRBV19	-	-	TRBJ1-5	CASSIGVQPQHF	TGTGCCAGTAGTATAGGCGTTCAGCCCCAGCATTTT
TRBV28	TRBD1	-	TRBJ1-5	CASSYGGQGFSNQPQHF	TGTGCCAGCAGTTACGGAGGACAGGGGTTCAGCAATCAGCCCCAGCATTTT
TRBV11-2	-	-	TRBJ2-1	CASSLTDPEQFF	TGTGCCAGCAGCTTAACAGACCCTGAGCAGTTCTTC
TRBV4-3	TRBD1	-	TRBJ2-2	CASSERTGDHGGLFF	TGCGCCAGCAGCGAGCGGACAGGGGATCATGGGGGGCTGTTTTTT
TRBV11-2	-	-	TRBJ2-1	CASSLDRSRGPAYNEQFF	TGTGCCAGCAGCTTAGATCGTAGCAGGGGCCCTGCTTACAATGAGCAGTTCTTC
TRBV9	-	-	TRBJ2-7	CASSVEGGDYEQYF	TGTGCCAGCAGCGTAGAAGGCGGGGACTACGAGCAGTACTTC
TRBV6-4	TRBD1	-	TRBJ1-5	CASSTRDRVLPQHF	TGTGCCAGCAGTACCCGGGACAGGGTGCTGCCCCAGCATTTT
TRBV2	TRBD2	once	TRBJ2-3	CASRGREEIDTQYF	TGTGCCAGTCGAGGACGGGAGGAGATAGATACGCAGTATTTT
TRBV7-3	-	-	TRBJ2-7	CASGRIYEQYF	TGTGCCAGCGGGAGGATCTACGAGCAGTACTTC
TRBV13	-	once	TRBJ1-2	CASSTRGGANGYTF	TGTGCCAGCAGCACCCGGGGGGGGGCGAATGGCTACACCTTC
TRBV5-6	-	-	TRBJ2-3	CASSLIGLFLTDTQYF	TGTGCCAGCAGCTTAATAGGACTTTTCCTCACAGATACGCAGTATTTT
TRBV27	-	-	TRBJ2-5	CASSLGGKRGTQYF	TGTGCCAGCAGTTTAGGAGGGAAGAGGGGGACCCAGTACTTC
TRBV6-5	TRBD1	-	TRBJ2-1	CASSRRDREYNEQFF	TGTGCCAGCAGTCGCCGGGACAGGGAATACAATGAGCAGTTCTTC
TRBV19	-	-	TRBJ1-5	CASSTGEVLWSNQPQHF	TGTGCCAGTAGTACCGGTGAGGTCCTATGGAGCAATCAGCCCCAGCATTTT
TRBV5-6	-	-	TRBJ2-1	CASSFISQINEQFF	TGTGCCAGCAGCTTTATATCACAGATCAATGAGCAGTTCTTC
TRBV19	TRBD1	once	TRBJ1-5	CASKGRGPHQPQHF	TGTGCCAGTAAGGGCAGGGGGCCTCATCAGCCCCAGCATTTT
TRBV7-2	-	-	TRBJ2-1	CASSRDPWSSYNEQFF	TGTGCCAGCAGCCGTGACCCCTGGAGCTCCTACAATGAGCAGTTCTTC
TRBV5-6	-	-	TRBJ2-3	CASSFFGGLTILTDTQYF	TGTGCCAGCAGCTTCTTTGGGGGCCTCACGATTCTCACAGATACGCAGTATTTT
TRBV7-9	-	-	TRBJ1-2	CASSLDFEQANYGYTF	TGTGCCAGCAGCTTAGACTTCGAGCAGGCTAACTATGGCTACACCTTC
TRBV7-9	-	-	TRBJ1-6	CASSSGPLHF	TGTGCCAGCAGCTCCGGACCCCTCCACTTT
TRBV14	-	-	TRBJ2-6	CASSQASGGANVLTF	TGTGCCAGCAGCCAAGCCTCAGGTGGGGCCAACGTCCTGACTTTC
TRBV6-1	TRBD1	-	TRBJ1-4	CASTTLTGDNEKLFF	TGTGCCAGCACTACACTGACAGGGGATAATGAAAAACTGTTTTTT
TRBV30	TRBD2	-	TRBJ2-2	CAWSRGTSGFSGELFF	TGTGCCTGGAGTAGGGGGACTAGCGGGTTTTCCGGGGAGCTGTTTTTT
TRBV2	-	-	TRBJ2-2	CASSPPRGTGELFF	TGTGCCAGCAGTCCCCCGCGGGGCACCGGGGAGCTGTTTTTT
TRBV30	-	once	TRBJ2-3	CAWTILGAGHTDTQYF	TGTGCCTGGACCATTCTCGGAGCTGGTCACACAGATACGCAGTATTTT
TRBV4-3	-	few	TRBJ2-7	CASSQDSTYEQYF	TGCGCCAGCAGCCAGGACAGCACCTACGAGCAGTACTTC
TRBV9	TRBD1	-	TRBJ1-1	CASSQSIQGAGTEAFF	TGTGCCAGCAGCCAAAGTATACAGGGGGCCGGTACTGAAGCTTTCTTT
TRBV27	-	-	TRBJ2-7	CASSLSSGYEQYF	TGTGCCAGCAGTTTATCCTCAGGGTACGAGCAGTACTTC
TRBV28	-	-	TRBJ2-5	CASSFQGVDQETQYF	TGTGCCAGCAGTTTTCAAGGGGTGGACCAAGAGACCCAGTACTTC
TRBV28	-	-	TRBJ1-2	CASRRGMGYGYTF	TGTGCCAGCCGGCGAGGGATGGGCTATGGCTACACCTTC
TRBV19	-	few	TRBJ2-7	CASSRGYEQYF	TGTGCCAGTAGCAGGGGCTACGAGCAGTACTTC
TRBV5-6	-	-	TRBJ2-5	CASSWWGVGQETQYF	TGTGCCAGCAGCTGGTGGGGGGTAGGGCAAGAGACCCAGTACTTC
TRBV11-2	-	-	TRBJ1-1	CASSSLPRQTF	TGTGCCAGCAGCTCACTACCCCGGCAGACGTTT
TRBV7-2	-	-	TRBJ2-6	CASSLHGGQSGANVLTF	TGTGCCAGCAGCTTACACGGCGGACAATCTGGGGCCAACGTCCTGACTTTC
TRBV19	TRBD2	-	TRBJ2-1	CAIKGLAGGYNEQFF	TGTGCCATAAAGGGACTAGCGGGAGGTTACAATGAGCAGTTCTTC